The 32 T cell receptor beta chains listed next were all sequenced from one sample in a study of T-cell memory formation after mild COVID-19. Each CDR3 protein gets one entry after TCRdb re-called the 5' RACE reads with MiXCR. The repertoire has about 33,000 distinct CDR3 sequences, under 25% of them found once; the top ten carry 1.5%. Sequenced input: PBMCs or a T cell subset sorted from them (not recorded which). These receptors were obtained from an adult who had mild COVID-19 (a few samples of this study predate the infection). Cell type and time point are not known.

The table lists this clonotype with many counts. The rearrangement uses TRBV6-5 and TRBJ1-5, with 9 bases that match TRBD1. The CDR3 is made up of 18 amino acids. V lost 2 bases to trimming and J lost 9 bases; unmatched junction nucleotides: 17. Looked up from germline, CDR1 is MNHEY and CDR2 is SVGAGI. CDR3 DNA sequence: TGTGCCAGCAGTTACCAGGGAAGGACAGGGGCTTATGTTTGGCCCCAGCATTTT. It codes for CASSYQGRTGAYVWPQHF.

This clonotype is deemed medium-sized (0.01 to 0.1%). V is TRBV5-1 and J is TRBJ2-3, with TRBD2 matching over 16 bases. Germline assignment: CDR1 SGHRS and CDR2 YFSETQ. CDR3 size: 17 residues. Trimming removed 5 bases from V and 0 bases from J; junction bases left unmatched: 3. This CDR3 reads CASSRGLAGGSTDTQYF. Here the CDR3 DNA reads TGCGCCAGCAGTCGGGGACTAGCGGGGGGGAGCACAGATACGCAGTATTTT.

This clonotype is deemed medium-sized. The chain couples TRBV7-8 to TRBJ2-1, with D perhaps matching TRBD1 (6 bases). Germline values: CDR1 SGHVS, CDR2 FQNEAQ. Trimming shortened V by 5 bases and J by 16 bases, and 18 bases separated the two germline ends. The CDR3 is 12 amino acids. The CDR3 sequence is CASSLTGIELFF. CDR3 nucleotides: TGTGCCAGCAGCCTAACAGGGATTGAACTTTTCTTC.

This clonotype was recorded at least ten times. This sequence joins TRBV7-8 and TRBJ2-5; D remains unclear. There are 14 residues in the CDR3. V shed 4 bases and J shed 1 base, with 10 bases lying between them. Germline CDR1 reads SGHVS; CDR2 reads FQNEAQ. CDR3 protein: CASSSTRAQETQYF. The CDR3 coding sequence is TGTGCCAGCAGCTCCACACGGGCCCAAGAGACCCAGTACTTC. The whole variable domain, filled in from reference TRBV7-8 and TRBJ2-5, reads GAGVSQSPRYKVAKRGQDVALRCDPISGHVSLFWYQQALGQGPEFLTYFQNEAQLDKSGLPSDRFFAERPEGSVSTLKIQRTQQEDSAVYLCASSSTRAQETQYFGPGTRLLVL.

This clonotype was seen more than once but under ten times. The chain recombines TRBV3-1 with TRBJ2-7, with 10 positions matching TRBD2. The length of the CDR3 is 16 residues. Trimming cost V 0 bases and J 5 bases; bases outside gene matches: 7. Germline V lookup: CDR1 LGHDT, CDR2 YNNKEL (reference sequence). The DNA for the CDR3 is TGTGCCAGCAGCCAAGATTGGCTAGCGGGAGCCCACGAGCAGTACTTC. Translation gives CASSQDWLAGAHEQYF.

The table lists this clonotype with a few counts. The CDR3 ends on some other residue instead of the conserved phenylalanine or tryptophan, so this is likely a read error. CDR3 nucleotide sequence: TGTGCCAGCAAGGTGGAGGGTGGGAGCTACACCTCC. Translated, it gives CASKVEGGSYTS. V and J are TRBV9 and TRBJ1-2, with D hard to call. Trimming left V 6 bases short and J 9 bases short, with 15 bases between. This CDR3 is built from 12 residues. CDR1 is SGDLS and CDR2 is YYNGEE in the germline V gene.

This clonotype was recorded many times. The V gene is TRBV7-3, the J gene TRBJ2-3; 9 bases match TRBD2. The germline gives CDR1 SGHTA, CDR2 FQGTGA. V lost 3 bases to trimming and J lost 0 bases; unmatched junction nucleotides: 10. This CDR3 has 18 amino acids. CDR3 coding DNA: TGTGCCAGCAGCTTTCGCGGGGGGGGTGACTATAGCACAGATACGCAGTATTTT. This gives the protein CASSFRGGGDYSTDTQYF.

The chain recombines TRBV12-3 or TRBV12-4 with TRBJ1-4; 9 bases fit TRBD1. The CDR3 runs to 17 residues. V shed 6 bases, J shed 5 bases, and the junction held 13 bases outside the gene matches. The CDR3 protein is CASSSGPPGQGNEKLFF. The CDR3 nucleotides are TGTGCCAGCAGCTCTGGGCCCCCGGGACAGGGAAATGAAAAACTGTTTTTT.

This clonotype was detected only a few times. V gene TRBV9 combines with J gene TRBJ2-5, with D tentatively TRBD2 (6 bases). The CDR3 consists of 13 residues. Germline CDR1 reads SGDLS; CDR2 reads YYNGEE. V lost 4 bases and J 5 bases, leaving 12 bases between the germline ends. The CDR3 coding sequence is TGTGCCAGCAGCCCGACTAGTTTGGAGACCCAGTACTTC. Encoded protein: CASSPTSLETQYF.

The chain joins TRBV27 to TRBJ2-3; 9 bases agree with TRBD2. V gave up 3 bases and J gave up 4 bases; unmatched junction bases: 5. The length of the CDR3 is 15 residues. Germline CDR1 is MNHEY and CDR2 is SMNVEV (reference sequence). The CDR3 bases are TGTGCCAGCAGTTTGACTAGCGGAGGCGCAGATACGCAGTATTTT. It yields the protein CASSLTSGGADTQYF.

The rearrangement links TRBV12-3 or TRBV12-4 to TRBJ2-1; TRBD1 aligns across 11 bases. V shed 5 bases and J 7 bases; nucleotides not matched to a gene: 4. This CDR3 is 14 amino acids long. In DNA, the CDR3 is TGTGCCAGCAGTGGACAGGGGGCGAGGAATGAGCAGTTCTTC. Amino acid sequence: CASSGQGARNEQFF.

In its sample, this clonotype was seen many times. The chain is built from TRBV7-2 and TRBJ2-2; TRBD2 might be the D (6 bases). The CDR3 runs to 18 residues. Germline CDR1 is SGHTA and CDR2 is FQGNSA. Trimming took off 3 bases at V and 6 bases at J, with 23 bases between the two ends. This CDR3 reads CASSFWTRGSWRAGELFF. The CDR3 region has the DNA TGTGCCAGCAGCTTCTGGACCCGGGGGAGCTGGAGAGCCGGGGAGCTGTTTTTT.

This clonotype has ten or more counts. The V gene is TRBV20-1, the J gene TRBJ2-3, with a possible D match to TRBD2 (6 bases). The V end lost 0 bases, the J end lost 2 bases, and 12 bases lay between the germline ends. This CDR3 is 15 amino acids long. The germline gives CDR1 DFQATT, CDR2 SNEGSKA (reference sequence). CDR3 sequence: CSARDQGGATDTQYF. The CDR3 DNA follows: TGCAGTGCTAGAGATCAGGGCGGGGCCACAGATACGCAGTATTTT.

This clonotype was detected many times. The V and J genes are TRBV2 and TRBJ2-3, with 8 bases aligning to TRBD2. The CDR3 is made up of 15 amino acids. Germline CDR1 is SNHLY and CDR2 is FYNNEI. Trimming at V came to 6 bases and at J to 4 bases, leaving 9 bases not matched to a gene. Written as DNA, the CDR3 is TGTGCCAGCAGGGCTGCGGGGGGCCCGGCAGATACGCAGTATTTT. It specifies CASRAAGGPADTQYF.

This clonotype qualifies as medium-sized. In nucleotides, the CDR3 is TGCGCCAGCAGCCCCGCCGGGACTAGCGGGGGGAATGAGCAGTACTTC. Its protein is CASSPAGTSGGNEQYF. The rearrangement joins TRBV5-1 to TRBJ2-7, with 15 bases matching TRBD2. After removal of 4 bases from V and 7 bases from J, the junction contained 9 bases not matched to a gene. This CDR3 comprises 16 residues. Germline V gene sequence: CDR1 SGHRS, CDR2 YFSETQ.

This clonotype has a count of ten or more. DNA of the CDR3: TGTGCCAGCAGCTTACCCGGGACTATGTTTTCCTACGAGCAGTACTTC. This gives the protein CASSLPGTMFSYEQYF. This chain joins TRBV7-9 and TRBJ2-7; 7 bases agree with TRBD2. J gave up 1 base and V 2 bases, and 8 bases lay outside the gene matches. This CDR3 comprises 16 residues. The germline V gene encodes CDR1 SEHNR and CDR2 FQNEAQ (reference sequence).

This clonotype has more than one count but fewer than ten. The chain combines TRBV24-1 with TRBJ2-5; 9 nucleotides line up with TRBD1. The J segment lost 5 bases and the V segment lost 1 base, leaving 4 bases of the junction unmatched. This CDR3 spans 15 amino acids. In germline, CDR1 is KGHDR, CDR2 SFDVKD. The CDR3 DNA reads TGTGCCACCAGTGATTTTAACAGGGGGCAGGAGACCCAGTACTTC. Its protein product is CATSDFNRGQETQYF.

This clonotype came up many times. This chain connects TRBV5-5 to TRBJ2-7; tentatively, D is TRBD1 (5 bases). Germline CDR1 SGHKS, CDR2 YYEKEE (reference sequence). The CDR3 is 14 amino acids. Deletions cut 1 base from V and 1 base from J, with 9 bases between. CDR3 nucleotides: TGTGCCAGCAGCTTGTTCCAGGGTTCCTACGAGCAGTACTTC. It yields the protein CASSLFQGSYEQYF.

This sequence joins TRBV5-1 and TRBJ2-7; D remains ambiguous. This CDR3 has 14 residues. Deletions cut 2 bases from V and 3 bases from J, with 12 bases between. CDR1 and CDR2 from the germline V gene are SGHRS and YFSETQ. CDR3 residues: CASSFGSLGYEQYF. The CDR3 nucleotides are TGCGCCAGCAGCTTCGGCAGCCTCGGCTACGAGCAGTACTTC.

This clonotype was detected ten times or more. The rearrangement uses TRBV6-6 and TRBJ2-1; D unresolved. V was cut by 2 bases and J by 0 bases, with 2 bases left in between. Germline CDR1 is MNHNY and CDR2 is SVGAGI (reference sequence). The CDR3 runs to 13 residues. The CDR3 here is CASSYASYNEQFF. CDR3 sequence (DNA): TGTGCCAGCAGTTACGCCTCCTACAATGAGCAGTTCTTC.

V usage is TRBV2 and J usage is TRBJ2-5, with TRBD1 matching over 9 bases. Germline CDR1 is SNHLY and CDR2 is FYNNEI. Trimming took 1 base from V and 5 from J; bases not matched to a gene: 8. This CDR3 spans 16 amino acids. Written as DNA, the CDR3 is TGTGCCAGCAGTGAAGGGCACAGGGGGCTCGAGGAGACCCAGTACTTC. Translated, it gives CASSEGHRGLEETQYF. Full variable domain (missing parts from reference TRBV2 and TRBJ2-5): EPEVTQTPSHQVTQMGQEVILRCVPISNHLYFYWYRQILGQKVEFLVSFYNNEISEKSEIFDDQFSVERPDGSNFTLKIRSTKLEDSAMYFCASSEGHRGLEETQYFGPGTRLLVL.

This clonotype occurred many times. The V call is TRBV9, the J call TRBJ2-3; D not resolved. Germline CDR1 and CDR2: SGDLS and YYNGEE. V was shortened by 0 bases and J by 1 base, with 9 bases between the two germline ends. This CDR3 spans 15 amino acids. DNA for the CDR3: TGTGCCAGCAGCGTAGGCACCGGCCGCACAGATACGCAGTATTTT. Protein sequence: CASSVGTGRTDTQYF.

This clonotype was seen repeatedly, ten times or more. The chain's CDR3 is CASSSMGTSGSYNEQFF. The CDR3, as DNA: TGTGCCAGCAGCTCCATGGGGACTAGCGGGAGCTACAATGAGCAGTTCTTC. J is TRBJ2-1 and V is TRBV7-2; 14 nucleotides line up with TRBD2. V gave up 4 bases and J gave up 3 bases; unmatched junction bases: 5. This CDR3 is 17 amino acids long. The germline V gene has CDR1 SGHTA and CDR2 FQGNSA.

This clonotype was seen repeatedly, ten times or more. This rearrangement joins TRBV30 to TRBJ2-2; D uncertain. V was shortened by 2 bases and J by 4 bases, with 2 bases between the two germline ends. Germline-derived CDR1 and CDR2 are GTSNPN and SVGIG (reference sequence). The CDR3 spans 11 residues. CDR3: CAWSITGELFF. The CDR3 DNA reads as TGTGCCTGGAGTATCACCGGGGAGCTGTTTTTT.

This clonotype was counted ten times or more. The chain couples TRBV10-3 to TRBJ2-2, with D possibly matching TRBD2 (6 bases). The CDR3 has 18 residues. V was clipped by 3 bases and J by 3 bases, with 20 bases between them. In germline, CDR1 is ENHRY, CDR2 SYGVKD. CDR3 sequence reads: CAISDLTRRGFDTGELFF. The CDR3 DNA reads TGTGCCATCAGTGACCTAACACGGCGGGGATTTGACACCGGGGAGCTGTTTTTT.

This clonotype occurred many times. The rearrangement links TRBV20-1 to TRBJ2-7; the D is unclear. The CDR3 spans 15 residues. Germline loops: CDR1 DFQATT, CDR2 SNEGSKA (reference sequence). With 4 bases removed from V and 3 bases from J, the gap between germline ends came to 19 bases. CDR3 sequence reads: CSAKKTDGEGYEQYF. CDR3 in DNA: TGCAGTGCTAAGAAGACGGATGGCGAAGGCTACGAGCAGTACTTC.

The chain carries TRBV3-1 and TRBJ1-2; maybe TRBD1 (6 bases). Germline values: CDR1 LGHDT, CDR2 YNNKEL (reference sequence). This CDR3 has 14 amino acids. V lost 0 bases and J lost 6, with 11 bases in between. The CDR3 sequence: CASSQDAGVDGYTF. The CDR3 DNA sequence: TGTGCCAGCAGCCAAGATGCAGGGGTGGATGGCTACACCTTC.

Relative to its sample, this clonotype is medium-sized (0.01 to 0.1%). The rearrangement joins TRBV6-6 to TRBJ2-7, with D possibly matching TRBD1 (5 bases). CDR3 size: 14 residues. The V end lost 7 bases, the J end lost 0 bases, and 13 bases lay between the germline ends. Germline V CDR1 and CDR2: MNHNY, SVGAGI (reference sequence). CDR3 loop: CASTETDGSYEQYF. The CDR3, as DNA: TGTGCCAGCACGGAGACAGACGGCTCCTACGAGCAGTACTTC.

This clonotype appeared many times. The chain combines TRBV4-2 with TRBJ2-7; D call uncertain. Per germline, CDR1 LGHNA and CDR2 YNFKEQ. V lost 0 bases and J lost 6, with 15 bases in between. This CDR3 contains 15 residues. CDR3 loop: CASSQDTTYGGEQYF. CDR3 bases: TGTGCCAGCAGCCAAGATACAACCTACGGCGGCGAGCAGTACTTC.

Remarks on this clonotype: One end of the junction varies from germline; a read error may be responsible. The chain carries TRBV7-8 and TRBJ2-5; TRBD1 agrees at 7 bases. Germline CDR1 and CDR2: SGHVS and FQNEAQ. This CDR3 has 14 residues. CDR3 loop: CASSLGQIQETKYF. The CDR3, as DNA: TGTGCCAGCAGCTTGGGACAGATCCAAGAGACCAAGTACTTC.

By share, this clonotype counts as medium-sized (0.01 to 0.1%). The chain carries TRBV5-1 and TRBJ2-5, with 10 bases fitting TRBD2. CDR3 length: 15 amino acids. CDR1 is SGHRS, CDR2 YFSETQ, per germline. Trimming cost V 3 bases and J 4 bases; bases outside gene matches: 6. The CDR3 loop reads CASSSKRGGRETQYF. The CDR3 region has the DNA TGCGCCAGCAGCTCCAAGCGGGGGGGACGAGAGACCCAGTACTTC.

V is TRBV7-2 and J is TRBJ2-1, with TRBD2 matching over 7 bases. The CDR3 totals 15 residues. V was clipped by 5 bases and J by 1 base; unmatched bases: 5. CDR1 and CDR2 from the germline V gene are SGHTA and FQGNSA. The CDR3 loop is CASSPRGGSYNEQFF. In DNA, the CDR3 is TGTGCCAGCAGCCCTCGCGGGGGTTCCTACAATGAGCAGTTCTTC.